A single sample gave rise to the 29 T cell receptor beta chains below, sequenced in a study of blood T cells in healthy people across ages. Then a second PCR, running about 6 to 12 cycles, was carried out with a sample-barcoded 5' primer and a J-beta primer mix. TCRdb fed the 5' RACE reads into MiXCR, producing one record per CDR3 protein. The sample lists 1.5 million to 2 million distinct CDR3 sequences, approximately 32% occurring once. The specimen sequenced was blood. Receptors were obtained from a woman in her 30s in good health.

This chain connects TRBV6-1 to TRBJ2-3; TRBD1 matches 10 bases. The germline V gene has CDR1 MNHNS and CDR2 SASEGT. V trimming: 2 bases; J trimming: 3 bases; junction bases outside the gene matches: 11. This CDR3 contains 18 residues. The CDR3 region has the DNA TGTGCCAGCAGTGAACGGGGAGACAGGGGGCTCAGGACAGATACGCAGTATTTT. Translated, it gives CASSERGDRGLRTDTQYF.

This clonotype was seen at least ten times. The chain joins TRBV29-1 to TRBJ2-7, with TRBD2 matching over 9 bases. Germline CDR1 is SQVTM and CDR2 is ANQGSEA. The CDR3 is 14 amino acids. V gave up 4 bases and J gave up 9 bases; unmatched junction bases: 13. CDR3: CSVVASGRLIGQYF. CDR3 nucleotides: TGCAGCGTTGTAGCCAGCGGGAGGTTAATCGGGCAGTACTTC.

The chain combines TRBV5-1 with TRBJ2-1; 8 positions agree with TRBD2. The CDR3 consists of 19 residues. CDR1 and CDR2 from the germline V gene are SGHRS and YFSETQ. The J segment lost 0 bases and the V segment lost 0 bases, leaving 11 bases of the junction unmatched. Here the CDR3 reads CASSLGPLVAGGSYNEQFF. The DNA for the CDR3 is TGCGCCAGCAGCTTGGGGCCACTGGTGGCGGGAGGCTCCTACAATGAGCAGTTCTTC.

A few counts support this clonotype. The J gene is TRBJ2-3, the V gene TRBV5-1, with 10 bases aligning to TRBD2. Germline trimming cut 0 bases from V and 4 bases from J; bases unmatched to any gene: 11. Germline V gene data show CDR1 as SGHRS and CDR2 as YFSETQ. This CDR3 spans 18 amino acids. CDR3 sequence reads: CASSLAGAGGHNSDTQYF. In nucleotides, the CDR3 is TGCGCCAGCAGCTTGGCCGGAGCGGGAGGGCACAACTCAGATACGCAGTATTTT.

The gene calls are TRBV20-1 and TRBJ2-4; no clear D. Between the trimmed V and J ends, which lost 4 bases and 5 bases, there was a span of 18 bases. In germline, CDR1 is DFQATT, CDR2 SNEGSKA (reference sequence). The CDR3 sequence is 15 residues long. CDR3 protein: CSATSVRVVENIQYF. CDR3 DNA sequence: TGCAGTGCTACAAGCGTCCGGGTGGTGGAAAACATTCAGTACTTC.

The V call is TRBV3-1, the J call TRBJ1-2; D unclear. Germline CDR1 is LGHDT and CDR2 is YNNKEL (reference sequence). Trimming left V 5 bases short and J 4 bases short, with 11 bases between. This CDR3 contains 13 residues. The CDR3 is CASSAHKTYGYTF. The CDR3 bases are TGTGCCAGCAGCGCCCATAAAACCTATGGCTACACCTTC.

This sequence joins TRBV27 and TRBJ2-6; D is possibly TRBD1 (7 bases). V dropped 3 bases and J dropped 9 bases, with 18 bases sitting between them. The germline gives CDR1 MNHEY, CDR2 SMNVEV (reference sequence). The CDR3 totals 16 residues. The CDR3 nucleotides are TGTGCCAGCAGTTTTGGGGGACCAGGGGGGATCAACGTCCTGACTTTC. It yields the protein CASSFGGPGGINVLTF.

This clonotype came up many times. The chain has TRBV5-1 and TRBJ2-6; 10 positions match TRBD1. The CDR3 runs to 21 residues. J was trimmed by 0 bases and V by 7 bases; bases with no gene match: 19. The V gene's germline CDR1 is SGHRS and CDR2 YFSETQ. This CDR3 reads CASAPTGTGAFVRSGANVLTF. CDR3 bases: TGCGCCAGCGCGCCCACCGGGACAGGGGCCTTTGTACGCTCTGGGGCCAACGTCCTGACTTTC.

Notes on this clonotype: This could be a read error, since a much larger clone is one nucleotide away. The V and J genes are TRBV25-1 and TRBJ2-7; maybe TRBD1 (5 bases). With 1 base removed from V and 6 bases from J, the gap between germline ends came to 16 bases. The CDR3 consists of 15 residues. CDR1 MGHDK and CDR2 SYGVNS come from the germline V gene. The CDR3 here is CASSEWKIGTGEQYF. The CDR3 bases are TGTGCCAGCAGTGAATGGAAGATCGGCACAGGCGAGCAGTACTTC.

A few counts support this clonotype. As DNA, the CDR3 is TGTGCCAGCAGAGCCCCCGGGACTAGCGGGAGCCCCGCTGGGGCCAACGTCCTGACTTTC. As protein: CASRAPGTSGSPAGANVLTF. The rearrangement links TRBV7-3 to TRBJ2-6; the match to TRBD2 covers 14 bases. The length of the CDR3 is 20 residues. Trimming at V came to 6 bases and at J to 2 bases, leaving 12 bases not matched to a gene. The germline gives CDR1 SGHTA, CDR2 FQGTGA.

V is TRBV20-1 and J is TRBJ2-3; 8 bases fit TRBD1. With 4 bases clipped from V and 1 base from J, the junction kept 4 bases outside the gene matches. Germline CDR1 and CDR2: DFQATT and SNEGSKA (reference sequence). CDR3 length equals 14 residues. CDR3 protein: CSANSQGGTDTQYF. In DNA form, the CDR3 reads TGCAGTGCTAATTCACAGGGGGGCACAGATACGCAGTATTTT.

The chain carries TRBV7-9 and TRBJ2-4; D is uncertain. This CDR3 spans 15 amino acids. Germline CDR1 is SEHNR and CDR2 is FQNEAQ (reference sequence). Trimming pared 5 bases from V and 7 bases from J, leaving 18 bases between. DNA for the CDR3: TGTGCCAGCAGCCCCCAATCAGGAAGAGGCAACATTCAGTACTTC. It specifies CASSPQSGRGNIQYF.

The chain is built from TRBV20-1 and TRBJ2-7, with D possibly matching TRBD2 (6 bases). The CDR3 extends over 14 amino acids. The V end lost 6 bases, the J end lost 0 bases, and 15 bases lay between the germline ends. Germline V gives CDR1 DFQATT, CDR2 SNEGSKA (reference sequence). CDR3 sequence reads: CSARGTASSYEQYF. The CDR3 region has the DNA TGCAGTGCACGGGGGACCGCGAGCTCCTACGAGCAGTACTTC.

This rearrangement joins TRBV6-2 or TRBV6-3 to TRBJ2-5, with D possibly TRBD2 on 7 matching bases. The CDR3 is made up of 14 amino acids. The V gene lost 6 bases and the J gene lost 5 bases, with 16 bases spanning the gap. Germline CDR1 is MNHEY and CDR2 is SVGEGT. CDR3 bases: TGTGCCAGCAGGCTTCGGGGGGCCGGGGAGACCCAGTACTTC. Amino acid sequence: CASRLRGAGETQYF.

The chain carries TRBV4-1 and TRBJ2-5, with 7 nucleotides matching TRBD2. J was trimmed by 3 bases and V by 3 bases; bases with no gene match: 16. The CDR3 length is 18 residues. Germline V gene sequence: CDR1 MGHRA, CDR2 YSYEKL. This CDR3 reads CASSHIGLGTTLEETQYF. The CDR3 region has the DNA TGCGCCAGCAGCCATATAGGACTAGGAACTACATTGGAAGAGACCCAGTACTTC.

The table lists this clonotype with a few counts. The chain combines TRBV3-1 with TRBJ2-2; 7 nucleotides match TRBD1. The CDR3 spans 18 residues. V gave up 0 bases and J gave up 8 bases; unmatched junction bases: 15. Germline V lookup: CDR1 LGHDT, CDR2 YNNKEL (reference sequence). This CDR3 reads CASSQEVAPSPGQGELFF. DNA of the CDR3: TGTGCCAGCAGCCAAGAGGTCGCCCCTTCTCCGGGACAGGGGGAGCTGTTTTTT.

This clonotype showed up many times. This sequence joins TRBV20-1 and TRBJ1-1; D call uncertain. V shed 6 bases and J shed 1 base, with 9 bases lying between them. CDR1 and CDR2 from the germline V gene are DFQATT and SNEGSKA (reference sequence). The CDR3 is made up of 12 amino acids. DNA for the CDR3: TGCAGTGCCAAGGCAGGGAACACTGAAGCTTTCTTT. Translated: CSAKAGNTEAFF.

This clonotype turned up a few times. V gene TRBV5-5 combines with J gene TRBJ2-7; TRBD2 matches 8 bases. The V gene end was trimmed by 9 bases and the J gene end by 9 bases; junction bases not matched to a gene: 20. The CDR3 contains 15 residues. Germline V CDR1 and CDR2: SGHKS, YYEKEE (reference sequence). CDR3 sequence reads: CATKRGLGSGVGQYF. In nucleotides, the CDR3 is TGTGCCACAAAGCGGGGGTTAGGGAGTGGTGTCGGGCAGTACTTC.

The rearrangement joins TRBV6-6 to TRBJ2-3, with TRBD1 matching 10 bases. The CDR3 is 15 residues long. Germline V gene lookup returns CDR1 MNHNY and CDR2 SVGAGI (reference sequence). Trimming removed 2 bases from V and 5 bases from J; junction bases left unmatched: 4. The DNA of the CDR3 is TGTGCCAGCAGTTACCGTGGACAGGGGGGAGATACGCAGTATTTT. It codes for CASSYRGQGGDTQYF.

The chain employs TRBV6-5 and TRBJ2-7; 11 bases agree with TRBD2. Germline V gene data show CDR1 as MNHEY and CDR2 as SVGAGI. The CDR3 spans 15 residues. Trimming cost V 7 bases and J 2 bases; bases outside gene matches: 7. The CDR3 protein is CASINLLAGAYEQYF. Written as DNA, the CDR3 is TGTGCCAGCATTAACTTACTAGCGGGAGCCTACGAGCAGTACTTC.

The V gene is TRBV9, the J gene TRBJ2-1, with no clear D. Trimming removed 3 bases from V and 9 bases from J, with 13 bases in between. This CDR3 region has 13 residues. Per the germline V gene, CDR1 is SGDLS and CDR2 is YYNGEE. This CDR3 reads CASSETPPGEQFF. The CDR3 DNA is TGTGCCAGCAGCGAGACCCCACCCGGTGAGCAGTTCTTC.

V usage is TRBV25-1 and J usage is TRBJ2-7; TRBD1 matches at 9 bases. The CDR3 is 17 residues long. After removal of 0 bases from V and 1 base from J, the junction contained 7 bases not matched to a gene. Germline V CDR1 and CDR2: MGHDK, SYGVNS. The CDR3 protein is CASSEYGQGKRSYEQYF. For the CDR3, the DNA is TGTGCCAGCAGTGAATATGGACAGGGGAAAAGGTCCTACGAGCAGTACTTC.

This clonotype was seen a few times. V gene TRBV20-1 combines with J gene TRBJ2-3, with 10 positions matching TRBD2. The length of the CDR3 is 12 residues. CDR1 and CDR2 (germline): DFQATT, SNEGSKA (reference sequence). V was clipped by 1 base and J by 14 bases; unmatched bases: 6. The CDR3 region is CSARVSSGGRYF. In DNA form, the CDR3 reads TGCAGTGCTAGAGTTTCTAGCGGGGGTCGGTATTTT.

The chain couples TRBV5-1 to TRBJ2-2, with 7 bases that match TRBD1. V lost 2 bases to trimming and J lost 5 bases; unmatched junction nucleotides: 6. The length of the CDR3 is 15 residues. The germline V gene encodes CDR1 SGHRS and CDR2 YFSETQ. The CDR3 DNA sequence: TGCGCCAGCAGCTTACACAGGGGCGATACCGGGGAGCTGTTTTTT. It translates to CASSLHRGDTGELFF.

About this clonotype itself: Compared with germline, one end of the junction differs, possibly owing to a read error. The chain joins TRBV10-3 to TRBJ2-7; 10 bases map to TRBD2. Germline assignment: CDR1 ENHRY and CDR2 SYGVKD. The CDR3 length is 14 residues. The CDR3: CAIGTSVSSCEQYF. CDR3 DNA sequence: TGTGCCATCGGGACTAGCGTTTCGTCCTGCGAGCAGTACTTC.

This clonotype was observed a handful of times. The genes are TRBV2 and TRBJ2-5, with D possibly matching TRBD1 (5 bases). Germline V CDR1 and CDR2: SNHLY, FYNNEI. The CDR3 extends over 14 amino acids. Deletions cut 5 bases from V and 2 bases from J, with 12 bases between. In DNA form, the CDR3 reads TGTGCCAGCAGTCCCAGGACACTGCAAGAGACCCAGTACTTC. Translated: CASSPRTLQETQYF.

The table lists this clonotype with a few counts. The chain is built from TRBV6-2 or TRBV6-3 and TRBJ1-2; 7 bases agree with TRBD1. Trimming took 11 bases from V and 1 from J; bases not matched to a gene: 10. CDR3 length: 14 amino acids. Germline-derived CDR1 and CDR2 are MNHEY and SVGEGT. The CDR3 nucleotides are TGTGCCGTTGCCGGGACAGCAATTAACTATGGCTACACCTTC. Residues: CAVAGTAINYGYTF.

This clonotype was detected only a few times. The CDR3 region has the DNA TGCGCCAGCAGCCTTAGCGGGAGTCGGAGGTCCTACAATGAGCAGTTCTTC. Encoded protein: CASSLSGSRRSYNEQFF. The chain couples TRBV5-1 to TRBJ2-1; TRBD2 matches 9 bases. This CDR3 has 17 residues. The germline gives CDR1 SGHRS, CDR2 YFSETQ. The V and J ends lost 4 bases and 1 base, in that order; junction bases with no gene match: 9.

This clonotype was detected only a few times. The rearrangement links TRBV6-6 to TRBJ2-5; TRBD2 agrees at 8 bases. J lost 5 bases, V lost 5 bases, and 4 bases had no gene match. There are 13 residues in the CDR3. The germline V gene has CDR1 MNHNY and CDR2 SVGAGI (reference sequence). The CDR3 reads CASSISGVETQYF. CDR3 nucleotides: TGTGCCAGCAGTATTAGCGGGGTGGAGACCCAGTACTTC.